This T cell receptor (beta chain) came from a study of CD8+ T cells in alopecia areata (dated by TCRdb to the late 2010s). Describing the broader study: Treated patients were enrolled in an open-label pilot trial of oral tofacitinib, 5 to 10 mg twice daily, for moderate-to-severe alopecia areata. Tofacitinib was given for 6 to 18 months, followed by 6 months of follow-up off drug to assess delayed response and recurrence. In treated patients, disease severity was measured using the SALT score, which gives the percentage of scalp surface area affected. The study used high-throughput TCRbeta sequencing to examine T cell clonal expansion in alopecia areata, in both the C3H/HeJ mouse model and human patients. In humans, TCRbeta sequencing was performed on scalp tissue and on sorted CD4+ and CD8+ peripheral blood T cells from healthy controls and from patients with patchy or totalis/universalis alopecia areata. Biopsies were taken from tofacitinib-treated patients at baseline and again at 4 and 24 weeks into treatment, and several of those patients also had a later scalp biopsy. Scalp clonality was compared across normal scalp (n=4), patchy alopecia areata scalp (n=8), and alopecia totalis/universalis scalp (n=8). The RNA source kit depended on sample type: the PAXgene miRNA kit for fixed scalp, the miRNeasy kit for PBMCs, and the RNeasy kit for mouse skin. TCRbeta CDR3 regions were amplified by immunoSEQ multiplex PCR with 35 Vbeta forward and 13 Jbeta reverse primers.

Findings and caveats that apply to the study as a whole: TCR sequences shared between patients were less clear than in mice, possibly partly because of HLA diversity in the patient population. Because the treated cohort was small and had just a single nonresponder, larger studies are needed to establish links between baseline CD8+ expansion and response. Many expanded lesional clones were found to persist in scalp and blood during tofacitinib treatment, and relapse after treatment cessation may be partly explained by this persistence. Resident alphabeta T cells in normal human skin are also sequenced, complicating scalp TCR repertoire analysis, unlike mouse skin dominated by gammadelta T cells. Scalp clonality and the number of expanded CD8+ clones among the top 100 scalp clones were significantly decreased by tofacitinib. Lesional scalp, especially in alopecia totalis/universalis, showed higher clonality and more expanded CD8+ clones than normal scalp, suggesting antigenic drive.

This clone was picked up a small number of times. This receptor's antigen is unknown. Per-base quality was not reported, and no clone a single base away is much larger than it. The time point label for this specimen denotes: around 22 weeks on oral tofacitinib. Interpreted using the paper, the treatment or condition label stands for: oral pan-JAK inhibitor, 5-10 mg twice daily. Peripheral blood and lesional scalp punch biopsies were obtained from patients with alopecia areata. PBMCs were isolated by density centrifugation and stained for CD3, CD4 and CD8, and CD4+ and CD8+ T cells were sorted on a FACSAria. Libraries were built with the immunoSEQ multiplex PCR assay. RNA was extracted from all samples and reverse transcribed into cDNA, which served as template for TCR sequencing. SuperScript III was used for first-strand cDNA synthesis, primed with a 2:1 mix of oligo-dT and random hexamers. Amplification bias was assessed with a synthetic immune receptor repertoire, and residual bias was removed computationally. In the authors' own workflow: After raw reads were preprocessed to remove errors, the CDR3 was defined following IMGT conventions as running from the conserved cysteine to phenylalanine. To get clonality, Shannon entropy was normalized by log2 of the number of productive unique TCRs and the result was subtracted from 1. Scalp TCRbeta sequences were cross-referenced with sorted blood CD4 and CD8 repertoires so that the CD4 or CD8 identity of scalp clones could be inferred. TCRdb holds this immuneACCESS table with in-frame rearrangements only. Some clones are missing; in checked studies, unresolved V genes explain under half, and the rest has no known cause. The DNA was the basis for D and trimming; V, J and clone size are from that table. Here the sample has under 150,000 clones; roughly three fifths occur a single time. Jointly, the top ten make up 3% to 4% of the sample.

This sample comprised CD4+ T cells sorted from blood, obtained at week 24, from a patient treated with tofacitinib. This receptor was obtained from a human donor with alopecia areata.

DNA sequence: TGCAGCGTTGCTGGGTGGGGCAGGGGCTACGAGCAGTACTTC. It is translated as CSVAGWGRGYEQYF. The chain is made from TRBV29-1 and TRBJ2-7; the D gene is perhaps TRBD1, from 6 matching bases. Cut back by 4 bases and 3 bases, the V and J ends lie 16 bases apart. The germline V gene provides CDR1 SQVTM and CDR2 ANQGSEA. The CDR3, cysteine through phenylalanine, is 14 amino acids long. The sequence is cut down to CDR3 DNA, 42 bases in frame from base 1.